Following are 3 T cell receptor beta chains from one sample sequenced in a study of blood T cell repertoires in COVID-19. Measured with immunoSEQ multiplex PCR; TCRdb has only the in-frame clones, and not every one. The sample has around 250,000 clones; 80% to 90% are singletons. The sequenced sample consisted of peripheral blood. These receptors were obtained from a woman in her 70s with COVID-19, enrolled during active disease.

The V gene is TRBV24-1, the J gene TRBJ2-3; 7 bases align to TRBD2. Germline lookup yields CDR1 KGHDR and CDR2 SFDVKD. This CDR3 is built from 19 residues. V shed 3 bases and J 4 bases; nucleotides not matched to a gene: 18. The CDR3 DNA is TGTGCCACCAGTGATCCGCAGGGTGTGGGAGGGTCTCGGGCAGATACGCAGTATTTT. This codes for CATSDPQGVGGSRADTQYF.

The chain has TRBV11-3 and TRBJ1-5, with 10 positions matching TRBD1. From germline, CDR1 is SGHNT and CDR2 YENEEA. Trimming cost V 5 bases and J 1 base; bases outside gene matches: 2. The CDR3 is 15 residues long. The CDR3 here is CASSPGQGSNQPQHF. The CDR3, as DNA: TGTGCCAGCAGCCCGGGACAGGGGAGCAATCAGCCCCAGCATTTT.

This clone was seen more than once but under ten times. The chain links TRBV18 to TRBJ1-1; perhaps TRBD1 as D (5 bases). This CDR3 spans 13 amino acids. V was clipped by 6 bases and J by 4 bases, with 12 bases between them. The germline gives CDR1 KGHSH, CDR2 LQKENI. The CDR3 region is CASSLRQLTEAFF. The CDR3 region has the DNA TGTGCCAGCTCTCTTCGACAGCTCACTGAAGCTTTCTTT.